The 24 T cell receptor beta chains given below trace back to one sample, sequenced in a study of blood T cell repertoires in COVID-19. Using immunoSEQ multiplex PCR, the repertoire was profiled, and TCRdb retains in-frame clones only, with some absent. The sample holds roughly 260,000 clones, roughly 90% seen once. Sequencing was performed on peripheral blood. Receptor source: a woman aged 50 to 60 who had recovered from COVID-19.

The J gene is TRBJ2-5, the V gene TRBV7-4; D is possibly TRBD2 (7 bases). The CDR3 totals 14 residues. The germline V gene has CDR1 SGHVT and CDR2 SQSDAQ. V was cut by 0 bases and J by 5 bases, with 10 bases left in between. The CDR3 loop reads CASSLAGGQETQYF. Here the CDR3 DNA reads TGTGCCAGCAGCTTAGCGGGGGGGCAGGAGACCCAGTACTTC.

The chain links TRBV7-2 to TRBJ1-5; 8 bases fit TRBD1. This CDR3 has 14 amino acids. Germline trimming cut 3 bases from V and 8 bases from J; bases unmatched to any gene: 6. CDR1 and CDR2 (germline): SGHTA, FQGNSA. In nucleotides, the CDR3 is TGTGCCAGCAGCTTTGACAGGGGCCCAGAGCCCCAGCATTTT. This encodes CASSFDRGPEPQHF.

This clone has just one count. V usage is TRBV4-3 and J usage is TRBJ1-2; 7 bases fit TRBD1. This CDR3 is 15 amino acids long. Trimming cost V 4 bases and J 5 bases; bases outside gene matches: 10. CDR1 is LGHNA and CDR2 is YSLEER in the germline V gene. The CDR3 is CASSRAGQPDYGYTF. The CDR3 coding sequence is TGCGCCAGCAGCCGCGCGGGACAGCCAGATTATGGCTACACCTTC.

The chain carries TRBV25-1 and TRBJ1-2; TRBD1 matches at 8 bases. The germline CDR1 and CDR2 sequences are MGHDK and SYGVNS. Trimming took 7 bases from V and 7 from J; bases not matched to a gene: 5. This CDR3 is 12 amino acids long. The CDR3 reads CASMDRVGGYTF. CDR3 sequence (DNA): TGTGCCAGCATGGACAGGGTGGGTGGCTACACCTTC.

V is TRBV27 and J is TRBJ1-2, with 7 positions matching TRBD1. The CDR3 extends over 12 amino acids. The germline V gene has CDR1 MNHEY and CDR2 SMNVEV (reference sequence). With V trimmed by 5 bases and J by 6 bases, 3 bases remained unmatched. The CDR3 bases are TGTGCCAGCAGTAAGACAGGGAATGGCTACACCTTC. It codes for CASSKTGNGYTF.

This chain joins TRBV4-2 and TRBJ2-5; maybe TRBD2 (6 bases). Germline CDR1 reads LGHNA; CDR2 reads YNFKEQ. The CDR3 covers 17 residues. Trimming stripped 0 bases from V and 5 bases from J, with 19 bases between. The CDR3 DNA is TGTGCCAGCAGCCAAGATCGGGCTGGCGGGACCTGGGAGACCCAGTACTTC. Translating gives CASSQDRAGGTWETQYF.

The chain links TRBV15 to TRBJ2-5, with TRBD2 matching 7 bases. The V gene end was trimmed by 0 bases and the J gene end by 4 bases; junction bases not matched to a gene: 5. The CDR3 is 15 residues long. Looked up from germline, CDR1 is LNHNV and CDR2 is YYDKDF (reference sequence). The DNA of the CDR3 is TGTGCCACCAGCAGAGAGCGGGAGTGGGCAGAGACCCAGTACTTC. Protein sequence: CATSREREWAETQYF. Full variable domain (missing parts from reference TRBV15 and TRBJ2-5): DAMVIQNPRYQVTQFGKPVTLSCSQTLNHNVMYWYQQKSSQAPKLLFHYYDKDFNNEADTPDNFQSRRPNTSFCFLDIRSPGLGDTAMYLCATSREREWAETQYFGPGTRLLVL.

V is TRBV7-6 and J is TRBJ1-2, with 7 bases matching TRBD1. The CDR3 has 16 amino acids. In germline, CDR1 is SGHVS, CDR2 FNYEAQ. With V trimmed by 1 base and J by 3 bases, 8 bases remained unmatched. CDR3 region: CASSLGAGGLHYGYTF. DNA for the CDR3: TGTGCCAGCAGCTTAGGGGCAGGGGGGCTTCACTATGGCTACACCTTC.

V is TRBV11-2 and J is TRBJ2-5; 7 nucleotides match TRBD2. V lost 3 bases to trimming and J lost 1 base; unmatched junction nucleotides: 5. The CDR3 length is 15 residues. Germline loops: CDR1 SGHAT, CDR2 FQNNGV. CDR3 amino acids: CASSFGGGFQETQYF. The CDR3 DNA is TGTGCCAGCAGCTTTGGGGGGGGGTTCCAAGAGACCCAGTACTTC.

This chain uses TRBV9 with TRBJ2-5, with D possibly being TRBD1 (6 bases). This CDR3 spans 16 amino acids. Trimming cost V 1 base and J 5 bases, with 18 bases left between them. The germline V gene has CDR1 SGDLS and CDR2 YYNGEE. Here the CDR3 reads CASSVSSGKRGETQYF. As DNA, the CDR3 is TGTGCCAGCAGCGTATCGAGTGGAAAAAGGGGGGAGACCCAGTACTTC.

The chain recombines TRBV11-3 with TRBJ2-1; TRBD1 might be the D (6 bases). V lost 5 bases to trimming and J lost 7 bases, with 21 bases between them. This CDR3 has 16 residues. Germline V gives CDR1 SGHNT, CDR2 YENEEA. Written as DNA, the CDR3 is TGTGCCAGCAGCCTAGGTGGAGCGGCTACAGGGAATGAGCAGTTCTTC. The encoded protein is CASSLGGAATGNEQFF.

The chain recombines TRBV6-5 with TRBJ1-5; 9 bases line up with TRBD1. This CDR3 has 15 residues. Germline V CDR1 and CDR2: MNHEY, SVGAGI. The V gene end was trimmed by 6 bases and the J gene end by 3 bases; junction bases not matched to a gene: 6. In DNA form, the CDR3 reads TGTGCCAGCAGGAGGGACAGGGTCCCCAATCAGCCCCAGCATTTT. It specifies CASRRDRVPNQPQHF.

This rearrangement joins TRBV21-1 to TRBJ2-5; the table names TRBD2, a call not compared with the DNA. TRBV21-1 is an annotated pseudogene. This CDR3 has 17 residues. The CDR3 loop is CASSKRRTSGYLETQYF. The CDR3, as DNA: TGTGCCAGCAGCAAAAGGCGGACTAGCGGTTATTTAGAGACCCAGTACTTC.

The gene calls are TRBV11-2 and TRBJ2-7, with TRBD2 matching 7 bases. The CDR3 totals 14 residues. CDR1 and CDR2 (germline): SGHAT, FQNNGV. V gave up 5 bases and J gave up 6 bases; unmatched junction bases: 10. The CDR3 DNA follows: TGTGCCAGCAGCCATGACCCGGGGGGTCTCGAGCAGTACTTC. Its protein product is CASSHDPGGLEQYF.

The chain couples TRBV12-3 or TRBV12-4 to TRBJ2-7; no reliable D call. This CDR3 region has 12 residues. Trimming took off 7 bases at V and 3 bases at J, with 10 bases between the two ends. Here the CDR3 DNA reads TGTGCCAGCACTGCAGAAAACTACGAGCAGTACTTC. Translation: CASTAENYEQYF.

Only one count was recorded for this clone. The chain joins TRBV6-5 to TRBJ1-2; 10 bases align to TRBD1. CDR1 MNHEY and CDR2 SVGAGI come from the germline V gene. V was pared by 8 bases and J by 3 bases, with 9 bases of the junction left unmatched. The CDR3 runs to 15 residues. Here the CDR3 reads CASRTHGTGDYGYTF. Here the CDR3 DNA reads TGTGCCAGCCGGACGCATGGGACAGGGGACTATGGCTACACCTTC.

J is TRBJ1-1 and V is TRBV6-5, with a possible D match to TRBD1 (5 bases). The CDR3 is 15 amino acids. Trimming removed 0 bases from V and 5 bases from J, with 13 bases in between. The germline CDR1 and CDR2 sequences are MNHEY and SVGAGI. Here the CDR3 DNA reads TGTGCCAGCAGTTACTCGGGAGGGGTAGGGACTGAAGCTTTCTTT. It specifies CASSYSGGVGTEAFF.

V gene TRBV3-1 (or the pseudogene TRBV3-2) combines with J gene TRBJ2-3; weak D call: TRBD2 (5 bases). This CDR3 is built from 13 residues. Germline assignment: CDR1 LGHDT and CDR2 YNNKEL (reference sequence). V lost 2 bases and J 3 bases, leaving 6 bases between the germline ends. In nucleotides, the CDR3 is TGTGCCAGCAGCCAATCGGGGACAGATACGCAGTATTTT. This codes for CASSQSGTDTQYF.

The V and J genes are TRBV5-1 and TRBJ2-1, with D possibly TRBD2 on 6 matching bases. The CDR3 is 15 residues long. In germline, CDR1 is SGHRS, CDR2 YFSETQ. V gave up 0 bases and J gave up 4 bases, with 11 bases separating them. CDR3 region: CASSLVRGEYNEQFF. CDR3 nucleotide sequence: TGCGCCAGCAGCTTGGTGCGGGGAGAGTACAATGAGCAGTTCTTC.

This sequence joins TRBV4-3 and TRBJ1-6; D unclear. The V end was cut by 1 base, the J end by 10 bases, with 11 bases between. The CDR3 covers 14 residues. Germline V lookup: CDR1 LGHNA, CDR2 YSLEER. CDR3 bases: TGCGCCAGCAGCCAAGCCCAGGTTTTATCACCCCTCCACTTT. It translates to CASSQAQVLSPLHF.

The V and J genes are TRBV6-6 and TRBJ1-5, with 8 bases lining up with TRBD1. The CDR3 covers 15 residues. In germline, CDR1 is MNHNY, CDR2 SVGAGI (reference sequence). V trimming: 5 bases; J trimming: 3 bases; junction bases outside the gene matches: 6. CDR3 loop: CASSHRTGFNQPQHF. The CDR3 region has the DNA TGTGCCAGCAGTCACCGGACAGGGTTCAATCAGCCCCAGCATTTT.

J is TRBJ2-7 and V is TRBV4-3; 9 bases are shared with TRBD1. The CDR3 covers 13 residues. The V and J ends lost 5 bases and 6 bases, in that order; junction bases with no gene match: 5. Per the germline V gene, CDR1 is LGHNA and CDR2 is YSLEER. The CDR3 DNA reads TGCGCCAGCAGCATTCGGACAGGGGCCGAGCAGTACTTC. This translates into CASSIRTGAEQYF.

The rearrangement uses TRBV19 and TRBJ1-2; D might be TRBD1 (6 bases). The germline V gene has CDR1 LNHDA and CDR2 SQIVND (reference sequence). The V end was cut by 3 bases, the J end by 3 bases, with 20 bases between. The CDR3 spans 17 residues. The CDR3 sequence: CASSIGPELQGYYGYTF. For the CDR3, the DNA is TGTGCCAGTAGTATCGGCCCCGAGTTACAGGGCTACTATGGCTACACCTTC.

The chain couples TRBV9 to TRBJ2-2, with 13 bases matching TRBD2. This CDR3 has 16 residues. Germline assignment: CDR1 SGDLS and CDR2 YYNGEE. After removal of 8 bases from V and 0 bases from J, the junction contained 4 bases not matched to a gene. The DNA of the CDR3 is TGTGCCAGTCGGACTAGCGGGGGACCGAACACCGGGGAGCTGTTTTTT. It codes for CASRTSGGPNTGELFF.